The T cell receptor beta chain described here comes from a study of blood T cell repertoires in COVID-19. Study context: Sites across the United States, Italy and Spain contributed samples from acute and convalescent COVID-19.

In this sample, this clone turned up a few times. The CDR3 runs to 15 residues. Per the germline V gene, CDR1 is MNHEY and CDR2 is SMNVEV (reference sequence). V lost 3 bases, J lost 6 bases, and 5 bases stayed unmatched. Some clones are missing from TCRdb's copy, which holds only in-frame ones; the method was immunoSEQ multiplex PCR. The data contain almost 400,000 clones, around 87% of them seen just once; the ten biggest clones take up about 2%. Enrolled during active infection, Seattle patients were then followed longitudinally. The receptor was isolated from a woman between 55 and 75 years old with COVID-19, enrolled during active disease. V usage is TRBV27 and J usage is TRBJ2-3, with 11 bases that match TRBD2. Sequenced material: peripheral blood. As DNA, the CDR3 is TGTGCCAGCAGTTTGGCTAGCGGGGGGTCGGATACGCAGTATTTT. It yields the protein CASSLASGGSDTQYF.